One sample yielded the 26 T cell receptor beta chains listed below, sequenced in a study of patients and donors after allogeneic stem cell transplantation. Via MiXCR, TCRdb re-called the RT-PCR reads, giving one row per CDR3 protein. The sample carries 390,000 or so distinct CDR3 sequences, 15% to 20% recorded once. Sample: blood, either unsorted or a sorted T cell fraction (not recorded which). These TCRs come from a human donor who was either an allogeneic HSCT recipient or a stem cell or donor lymphocyte infusion donor (not recorded which). It is not recorded whose cells these are; they may come from a transplant donor.

The gene calls are TRBV18 and TRBJ2-7; 10 nucleotides agree with TRBD1. This CDR3 has 16 residues. V lost 6 bases and J lost 5; bases outside the gene matches: 13. CDR1 and CDR2 (germline): KGHSH, LQKENI. This CDR3 is CASSPTGGQGRNEQYF. For the CDR3, the DNA is TGTGCCAGCTCGCCGACAGGGGGACAGGGGAGAAACGAGCAGTACTTC. Combining the CDR3 with reference TRBV18 and TRBJ2-7 gives the whole variable domain NAGVMQNPRHLVRRRGQEARLRCSPMKGHSHVYWYRQLPEEGLKFMVYLQKENIIDESGMPKERFSAEFPKEGPSILRIQQVVRGDSAAYFCASSPTGGQGRNEQYFGPGTRLTVT.

Many counts were recorded for this clonotype. The chain combines TRBV7-8 with TRBJ1-1; the match to TRBD1 covers 10 bases. The trim removed 5 bases at V and 5 bases at J, leaving 17 bases unmatched. Germline CDR1 and CDR2: SGHVS and FQNEAQ. This CDR3 comprises 18 residues. CDR3 DNA sequence: TGTGCCAGCAGCCTTACCGGGACAGGGGCGTCCCGGAGGACTGAAGCTTTCTTT. Translation: CASSLTGTGASRRTEAFF.

The CDR3 region has the DNA TGTGCCAGCTCACCACCGAGGACAGGGGCCGCCGAGCAGTACTTC. As protein: CASSPPRTGAAEQYF. The chain employs TRBV18 and TRBJ2-7; 9 nucleotides line up with TRBD1. J gave up 6 bases and V 0 bases, and 6 bases lay outside the gene matches. In germline, CDR1 is KGHSH, CDR2 LQKENI. CDR3 length: 15 residues. Full variable domain (rest looked up from reference TRBV18 and TRBJ2-7): NAGVMQNPRHLVRRRGQEARLRCSPMKGHSHVYWYRQLPEEGLKFMVYLQKENIIDESGMPKERFSAEFPKEGPSILRIQQVVRGDSAAYFCASSPPRTGAAEQYFGPGTRLTVT.

This clonotype was detected a few times. The chain joins TRBV20-1 to TRBJ1-2; a possible D gene is TRBD1 (6 bases). V lost 3 bases and J lost 6, with 11 bases in between. CDR1 is DFQATT and CDR2 is SNEGSKA in the germline V gene (reference sequence). The CDR3 has 12 amino acids. The CDR3 DNA reads as TGCAGTGCTAGGTTACAGGGTCATGGCTACACCTTC. It specifies CSARLQGHGYTF.

The rearrangement links TRBV6-2 or TRBV6-3 to TRBJ1-1, with a weak D call TRBD1 (5 bases). CDR1 and CDR2 (germline): MNHEY, SVGEGT. This CDR3 is 14 amino acids long. The V end lost 4 bases, the J end lost 5 bases, and 14 bases lay between the germline ends. CDR3 coding DNA: TGTGCCAGCAGTTGGGCGCAGGGCAGGACTGAAGCTTTCTTT. As protein: CASSWAQGRTEAFF.

In this sample, this clonotype turned up a few times. The chain recombines TRBV2 with TRBJ1-2; 9 bases are a match to TRBD1. Germline-derived CDR1 and CDR2 are SNHLY and FYNNEI. CDR3 length equals 12 residues. Trimming at V came to 8 bases and at J to 2 bases, leaving 0 bases not matched to a gene. For the CDR3, the DNA is TGTGCCAGCGGGACAGGGAACTATGGCTACACCTTC. This encodes CASGTGNYGYTF.

This clonotype was recorded a few times. The V and J genes are TRBV6-1 and TRBJ2-7; TRBD1 matches 10 bases. The CDR3 consists of 15 residues. V shed 6 bases, J shed 3 bases, and the junction held 8 bases outside the gene matches. Germline V gene lookup returns CDR1 MNHNS and CDR2 SASEGT. The CDR3 bases are TGTGCCAGCAGGCGGCGGGACAGGGGCTTCTACGAGCAGTACTTC. Its translation: CASRRRDRGFYEQYF.

The chain recombines TRBV25-1 with TRBJ1-6; tentative D call: TRBD1 (5 bases). Germline assignment: CDR1 MGHDK and CDR2 SYGVNS. V was clipped by 0 bases and J by 6 bases, with 18 bases between them. The CDR3 extends over 18 amino acids. CDR3 residues: CASSEYPRGWGGNSPLHF. CDR3 nucleotide sequence: TGTGCCAGCAGTGAATACCCCCGAGGGTGGGGGGGTAATTCACCCCTCCACTTT.

This clonotype has a count of ten or more. The chain employs TRBV12-5 and TRBJ2-3; D is uncertain. This CDR3 is built from 12 residues. V dropped 5 bases and J dropped 2 bases, with 5 bases sitting between them. Looked up from germline, CDR1 is LGHNT and CDR2 is FRNRAP. The CDR3 nucleotides read TGTGCTAGTGGTCGACACACAGATACGCAGTATTTT. It is translated as CASGRHTDTQYF.

This clonotype was detected a few times. The chain couples TRBV7-2 to TRBJ2-3; D gene ambiguous. The ends were cut back, 5 bases at V and 5 bases at J, with 5 bases in the middle. Germline CDR1 and CDR2: SGHTA and FQGNSA. There are 11 residues in the CDR3. The CDR3 bases are TGTGCCAGCAGCGTATTAGATACGCAGTATTTT. Protein: CASSVLDTQYF.

V usage is TRBV6-1 and J usage is TRBJ2-7; D might be TRBD1 or TRBD2, each matching 5 bases. Germline V lookup: CDR1 MNHNS, CDR2 SASEGT. V was trimmed by 5 bases and J by 0 bases, leaving 14 bases between them. This CDR3 is built from 15 residues. CDR3 DNA: TGTGCCAGCAGTAGGGACGGACGGAACTCCTACGAGCAGTACTTC. It yields the protein CASSRDGRNSYEQYF.

The sample holds a few counts of this clonotype. The V call is TRBV4-3, the J call TRBJ2-7; D not resolved. Trimming took off 1 base at V and 2 bases at J, with 9 bases between the two ends. From germline, CDR1 is LGHNA and CDR2 YSLEER. The CDR3 sequence is 14 residues long. The CDR3 DNA is TGCGCCAGCAGCCAAGGGGCAAACACCTACGAGCAGTACTTC. Its protein product is CASSQGANTYEQYF.

This clonotype has a handful of counts. The chain employs TRBV6-2 or TRBV6-3 and TRBJ2-5; D perhaps matches TRBD1 (5 bases). Germline-derived CDR1 and CDR2 are MNHEY and SVGEGT. Trimming cost V 2 bases and J 7 bases, with 14 bases left between them. The CDR3 loop spans 14 amino acids. The CDR3, as DNA: TGTGCCAGCAGTTACCTGGACATCCGTGGGACCCAGTACTTC. Translation: CASSYLDIRGTQYF.

The chain carries TRBV7-3 and TRBJ2-7; possibly TRBD1 for D (6 bases). The germline CDR1 and CDR2 sequences are SGHTA and FQGTGA. V lost 0 bases and J lost 2, with 8 bases in between. The CDR3 totals 14 residues. The CDR3 DNA follows: TGTGCCAGCAGCTTAACGGGGGCAGCCTACGAGCAGTACTTC. It specifies CASSLTGAAYEQYF.

The V gene is TRBV7-2, the J gene TRBJ1-4; D is perhaps TRBD1 (6 bases). Germline V CDR1 and CDR2: SGHTA, FQGNSA. This CDR3 has 16 residues. V lost 6 bases and J 0 bases, leaving 14 bases between the germline ends. DNA for the CDR3: TGTGCCAGCAGTCGTCGACAGGCCGCAACTAATGAAAAACTGTTTTTT. Residues: CASSRRQAATNEKLFF. Variable domain in full (rest from reference TRBV7-2 and TRBJ1-4): GAGVSQSPSNKVTEKGKDVELRCDPISGHTALYWYRQSLGQGLEFLIYFQGNSAPDKSGLPSDRFSAERTGGSVSTLTIQRTQQEDSAVYLCASSRRQAATNEKLFFGSGTQLSVL.

The sample holds a few counts of this clonotype. The chain has TRBV5-4 and TRBJ2-7; tentative D call: TRBD2 (7 bases). Deletions cut 4 bases from V and 1 base from J, with 18 bases between. The CDR3 sequence is 16 residues long. Germline values: CDR1 SGHNT, CDR2 YYREEE (reference sequence). The CDR3 loop reads CASSRMGGLFSYEQYF. CDR3 nucleotide sequence: TGTGCCAGCAGCCGTATGGGGGGGCTTTTTTCCTACGAGCAGTACTTC.

This clonotype was counted between two and nine times. The chain employs TRBV7-9 and TRBJ2-1; perhaps TRBD2 as D (5 bases). Germline values: CDR1 SEHNR, CDR2 FQNEAQ (reference sequence). V dropped 5 bases and J dropped 8 bases, with 22 bases sitting between them. The CDR3 runs to 16 residues. CDR3 sequence: CASSPGQDSLGDEQFF. The CDR3 DNA reads as TGTGCCAGCAGCCCCGGCCAGGACTCCTTAGGAGATGAGCAGTTCTTC.

The chain couples TRBV7-2 to TRBJ1-2, with D perhaps matching TRBD1 (6 bases). This CDR3 has 16 amino acids. Between the trimmed V and J ends, which lost 5 bases and 3 bases, there was a span of 19 bases. CDR1 SGHTA and CDR2 FQGNSA come from the germline V gene. CDR3 residues: CASSPPTGVNYYGYTF. CDR3 bases: TGTGCCAGCAGCCCGCCGACAGGCGTCAATTACTATGGCTACACCTTC.

The V call is TRBV20-1, the J call TRBJ2-7; TRBD1 matches 8 bases. This CDR3 region has 16 residues. Germline-derived CDR1 and CDR2 are DFQATT and SNEGSKA (reference sequence). V lost 4 bases, J lost 4 bases, and 15 bases stayed unmatched. CDR3: CSAKANGAGGSYEQYF. CDR3 nucleotide sequence: TGCAGTGCTAAAGCGAACGGGGCAGGGGGCTCGTACGAGCAGTACTTC.

This clonotype was seen more than once but under ten times. The chain links TRBV20-1 to TRBJ1-4; 10 nucleotides agree with TRBD1. Per the germline V gene, CDR1 is DFQATT and CDR2 is SNEGSKA (reference sequence). This CDR3 is built from 14 residues. Unmatched junction bases numbered 9, after V lost 3 bases and J lost 11 bases. The CDR3 DNA reads TGCAGTGCTAGTATCCGACAGGGGGCGTCGAAACTGTTTTTT. It yields the protein CSASIRQGASKLFF.

This clonotype was detected only a few times. V gene TRBV12-3 or TRBV12-4 combines with J gene TRBJ1-2; unclear D gene. This CDR3 has 15 amino acids. Trimming stripped 3 bases from V and 0 bases from J, with 11 bases between. The CDR3 region has the DNA TGTGCCAGCAGTTTCGGCGGCATAGCTAACTATGGCTACACCTTC. It translates to CASSFGGIANYGYTF.

This clonotype was observed at least ten times. The V call is TRBV18, the J call TRBJ1-1, with TRBD1 as a possible D gene (6 bases). Trimming took 3 bases from V and 1 from J, leaving 9 bases between them. Germline CDR1 reads KGHSH; CDR2 reads LQKENI. The CDR3 runs to 14 residues. DNA for the CDR3: TGTGCCAGCTCACCCCTGACAGGGAACACTGAAGCTTTCTTT. Protein product: CASSPLTGNTEAFF.

The gene calls are TRBV6-1 and TRBJ2-7; 8 nucleotides line up with TRBD2. The CDR3 has 16 residues. With 6 bases clipped from V and 7 bases from J, the junction kept 17 bases outside the gene matches. Per germline, CDR1 MNHNS and CDR2 SASEGT. The CDR3, as DNA: TGTGCCAGCAGCGGTTTTGAGTTAGCGGGGCATAGAGAGCAGTACTTC. Its protein product is CASSGFELAGHREQYF.

This clonotype was recorded a few times. This chain links TRBV24-1 with TRBJ1-2; 7 bases align to TRBD1. CDR3 length: 13 residues. V gave up 3 bases and J gave up 4 bases; unmatched junction bases: 1. The germline gives CDR1 KGHDR, CDR2 SFDVKD. CDR3 in amino acids: CATSDTGVYGYTF. CDR3 DNA sequence: TGTGCCACCAGTGATACAGGGGTCTATGGCTACACCTTC.

The chain carries TRBV20-1 and TRBJ1-1; D is undetermined. Germline V gene sequence: CDR1 DFQATT, CDR2 SNEGSKA (reference sequence). V was cut by 1 base and J by 6 bases, with 6 bases left in between. The length of the CDR3 is 11 residues. The CDR3 nucleotides are TGCAGTGCTAGAGGACGGGCTGAAGCTTTCTTT. It is translated as CSARGRAEAFF.

There are many counts of this clonotype. The chain combines TRBV20-1 with TRBJ1-1; maybe TRBD1 (6 bases). V was trimmed by 0 bases and J by 4 bases, leaving 9 bases between them. Germline loops: CDR1 DFQATT, CDR2 SNEGSKA (reference sequence). The CDR3 runs to 13 residues. The CDR3 loop reads CSAREGALTEAFF. As DNA, the CDR3 is TGCAGTGCTAGAGAGGGGGCCCTCACTGAAGCTTTCTTT.